The 5 T cell receptor beta chains listed next were all sequenced from one sample in a study of blood T cell repertoires in COVID-19. The repertoire was sequenced with immunoSEQ multiplex PCR; TCRdb's copy has only in-frame clones and lacks some. The data show around 250,000 clones, about 82% seen once. Material for sequencing was peripheral blood. The receptors were gathered from an elderly man with acute or convalescent COVID-19.

A note on this clone: Distinct nucleotide sequences in the sample also encode this CDR3. The chain combines TRBV28 with TRBJ1-2, with unresolved D. Trimming removed 5 bases from V and 13 bases from J, with 20 bases in between. Germline V gene data show CDR1 as MDHEN and CDR2 as SYDVKM. The CDR3 consists of 13 residues. The CDR3 DNA sequence: TGTGCCAGCAGTCCCTCCCCATCTGCGATAGCCACCTTC. It encodes CASSPSPSAIATF.

Concerning this clone itself: A read error may account for a junction end that differs from germline. The V call is TRBV7-7, the J call TRBJ1-1, with a tentative D call TRBD1 (6 bases). CDR1 and CDR2 from the germline V gene are SSHAT and FNYEAQ (reference sequence). The CDR3 extends over 13 amino acids. DNA of the CDR3: TGTGCTAGCAGCTTGGACAGGAACACTGAAGCTTTCTTT. Protein sequence: CASSLDRNTEAFF.

As regards this clone: This sample includes further DNA sequences coding for the same CDR3. The chain recombines TRBV6-5 with TRBJ1-2; a possible D gene is TRBD1 (6 bases). The CDR3 runs to 14 residues. Germline assignment: CDR1 MNHEY and CDR2 SVGAGI. With 6 bases removed from V and 2 bases from J, the gap between germline ends came to 13 bases. CDR3 amino acids: CASSYSTGNYGYTF. In nucleotides, the CDR3 is TGTGCCAGCAGCTATAGTACAGGGAACTATGGCTACACCTTC.

This chain links TRBV19 with TRBJ1-5; 7 bases are shared with TRBD1. This CDR3 is built from 16 residues. The V gene's germline CDR1 is LNHDA and CDR2 SQIVND (reference sequence). Trimming took 7 bases from V and 6 from J; bases not matched to a gene: 15. This CDR3 reads CASTDPPPGGGQPQHF. The CDR3 region has the DNA TGTGCCAGTACGGACCCTCCTCCAGGGGGAGGTCAGCCCCAGCATTTT.

The chain combines TRBV2 with TRBJ1-3; D is possibly TRBD1 (5 bases). Germline-derived CDR1 and CDR2 are SNHLY and FYNNEI. This CDR3 has 15 amino acids. Trimming left V 6 bases short and J 4 bases short, with 16 bases between. CDR3 loop: CASSLRGAGGNTIYF. CDR3 nucleotide sequence: TGTGCCAGCAGCCTCCGCGGGGCGGGCGGAAACACCATATATTTT.